One and the same sample provided the 9 T cell receptor beta chains below, sequenced in a study of long-term antiretroviral therapy in people with HIV. Run at survey level, the immunoSEQ assay was version v3.0. Produced via immunoSEQ multiplex PCR; TCRdb's table is partial and in-frame only. The table lists 40,000 to 50,000 clones, about 94% of them singletons. The sequenced sample was unsorted PBMCs, obtained 9.2 years after starting antiretroviral therapy. The receptor set was obtained from a man aged 30-40 years with HIV.

CDR3 coding DNA: TGCGCCAGCCGGTGGACCGGGGAGCTGTTTTTT. Translated, it gives CASRWTGELFF. The V gene is TRBV5-1, the J gene TRBJ2-2; D gene uncertain. V was trimmed by 7 bases and J by 5 bases, leaving 6 bases between them. CDR3 length equals 11 residues. Looked up from germline, CDR1 is SGHRS and CDR2 is YFSETQ.

V is TRBV7-3 and J is TRBJ2-3; D is uncertain. CDR1 is SGHTA and CDR2 is FQGTGA in the germline V gene. V was cut by 5 bases and J by 5 bases, with 17 bases left in between. This CDR3 is 15 amino acids long. DNA for the CDR3: TGTGCCAGCAGCCCCCTCGGGTCGGCGGAAGATACGCAGTATTTT. Its protein product is CASSPLGSAEDTQYF.

The CDR3: CASRDREYQPQHF. In nucleotides, the CDR3 is TGTGCCAGCCGGGACAGGGAGTATCAGCCCCAGCATTTT. The V and J genes are TRBV6-6 and TRBJ1-5; 9 bases match TRBD1. This CDR3 is 13 amino acids long. Losses at the gene ends were 8 bases for V and 5 bases for J; bases not matched to a gene: 4. The germline V gene has CDR1 MNHNY and CDR2 SVGAGI (reference sequence).

V gene TRBV6-5 combines with J gene TRBJ1-2, with 11 bases lining up with TRBD1. After removal of 4 bases from V and 4 bases from J, the junction contained 8 bases not matched to a gene. Germline CDR1 is MNHEY and CDR2 is SVGAGI. CDR3 length: 16 amino acids. CDR3 protein: CASSSRTGGDIYGYTF. The CDR3 DNA follows: TGTGCCAGCAGTTCCCGGACAGGGGGCGATATCTATGGCTACACCTTC.

The chain uses TRBV4-1 and TRBJ2-1, with TRBD2 identical over 8 bases. Germline CDR1 MGHRA, CDR2 YSYEKL. This CDR3 region has 16 residues. V shed 2 bases, J shed 3 bases, and the junction held 6 bases outside the gene matches. CDR3 bases: TGCGCCAGCAGCCAAACCGGGACTAGGGGCTACAATGAGCAGTTCTTC. Translating gives CASSQTGTRGYNEQFF.

The J gene is TRBJ2-1, the V gene TRBV2; D is undetermined. Germline V gives CDR1 SNHLY, CDR2 FYNNEI. V shed 6 bases and J shed 0 bases, with 18 bases lying between them. The CDR3 runs to 17 residues. In nucleotides, the CDR3 is TGTGCCAGCAGGTTTGGCCCAGGTCTTCTCTCCTACAATGAGCAGTTCTTC. Translating gives CASRFGPGLLSYNEQFF.

The V gene is TRBV11-2, the J gene TRBJ1-2, with D perhaps matching TRBD1 (5 bases). This CDR3 has 14 residues. The V and J ends lost 6 bases and 2 bases respectively, with 13 bases between them. In germline, CDR1 is SGHAT, CDR2 FQNNGV. CDR3 in DNA: TGTGCCAGCAGGACCGGGACGGGGAACTATGGCTACACCTTC. Translated, it gives CASRTGTGNYGYTF.

This clone appeared once. The chain recombines TRBV5-6 with TRBJ1-1; weak D call: TRBD1 (5 bases). V lost 3 bases and J 3 bases, leaving 15 bases between the germline ends. The CDR3 spans 15 residues. Looked up from germline, CDR1 is SGHDT and CDR2 is YYEEEE. The CDR3 is CASSSGGRGYTEAFF. CDR3 coding DNA: TGTGCCAGCAGCTCGGGCGGGAGGGGATACACTGAAGCTTTCTTT.

The chain carries TRBV6-1 and TRBJ2-3; perhaps TRBD2 as D (6 bases). CDR1 and CDR2 (germline): MNHNS, SASEGT. This CDR3 spans 15 amino acids. V lost 5 bases and J lost 3, with 15 bases in between. The CDR3 loop is CASSRGLSGTDTQYF. The DNA for the CDR3 is TGTGCCAGCAGTAGGGGACTGAGCGGGACAGATACGCAGTATTTT.